This T cell receptor (beta chain) stems from a study of T cell responses to AZD1222 COVID-19 vaccine. Broader study findings: The study sampled repertoires only after the peak T cell response. Two AZD1222 doses significantly raised spike-specific TCR breadth and depth over controls. Only a handful of AZD1222 recipients, several in all, had baseline seropositivity. Females outnumbered males among donors, who were mostly white British; clonal diversity was possibly underestimated.

Concerning this clone: Its antigen remains unidentified.

The CDR3 has 14 residues. Germline V lookup: CDR1 LNHDA, CDR2 SQIVND (reference sequence). Trimming shortened V by 5 bases and J by 2 bases, and 10 bases separated the two germline ends. TCRdb keeps only in-frame clones here, not all; method: immunoSEQ multiplex PCR. The data contain about 100,000 clones, more than 70% of them singletons. The J gene is TRBJ1-5, the V gene TRBV19; TRBD1 is a possible D gene (5 bases). The TCR originated in an adult who received the AZD1222 COVID-19 vaccine. The sample in question was peripheral blood, obtained 28 days after the second AZD1222 dose. The CDR3 nucleotides read TGTGCCAGTAGTGCCGGAGGGGGCAATCAGCCCCAGCATTTT. It yields the protein CASSAGGGNQPQHF. Combining the CDR3 with reference TRBV19 and TRBJ1-5 gives the whole variable domain DGGITQSPKYLFRKEGQNVTLSCEQNLNHDAMYWYRQDPGQGLRLIYYSQIVNDFQKGDIAEGYSVSREKKESFPLTVTSAQKNPTAFYLCASSAGGGNQPQHFGDGTRLSIL.